The rows below give T cell receptor beta chains drawn from one sample of a study of T-cell reconstitution after alpha-beta-depleted transplantation in children. TCRdb processed the PCR reads anew with MiXCR; each CDR3 protein has one entry. The sample lists roughly 120,000 distinct CDR3 sequences; 10% were seen once. Sequencing was performed on PBMCs from the stem cell graft donor, taken from the stem cell graft. The receptor set was obtained from a human donor who donated a stem cell graft to a child with acute lymphoblastic leukemia. CDR3s include the opening cysteine and the closing phenylalanine or tryptophan. The D gene is left open where the match is weak. The size field is filled for only some rows; it gives once, few, many or a size class.

size: many
J: TRBJ1-3
length: 16
V: TRBV7-2
D: TRBD1
DNA: TGTGCCAGCAGCCCAGACAGGGACCTCATTGGAAACACCATATATTTT
CDR3: CASSPDRDLIGNTIYF

size: many
J: TRBJ2-5
length: 16
V: TRBV7-9
D: TRBD1
DNA: TGTGCCAGCAGTTACCAACCGACAGGGATCCAAGAGACCCAGTACTTC
CDR3: CASSYQPTGIQETQYF

size: many
J: TRBJ2-5
length: 15
V: TRBV6-5
D: TRBD1
DNA: TGTGCCAGCAGTTACGGACAGGAGCCTCAAGAGACCCAGTACTTC
CDR3: CASSYGQEPQETQYF

size: many
J: TRBJ2-7
length: 15
V: TRBV6-2/TRBV6-3
D: TRBD2
DNA: TGTGCCAGCAGCGAACCGGGACTAGCTTGGAACGAGCAGTACTTC
CDR3: CASSEPGLAWNEQYF

size: many
J: TRBJ2-6
length: 15
V: TRBV5-1
D: -
DNA: TGCGCCAGCAGCTTGATGAGTACTGGGGCCAACGTCCTGACTTTC
CDR3: CASSLMSTGANVLTF

size: many
J: TRBJ1-3
length: 16
V: TRBV28
D: -
DNA: TGTGCCAGCAGCCAGGCGAGACAGCGCCCCCGAAACACCATATATTTT
CDR3: CASSQARQRPRNTIYF

size: many
J: TRBJ2-5
length: 15
V: TRBV19
D: -
DNA: TGTGCCAGTAGTCCCCGGCGGGGTAGCCAAGAGACCCAGTACTTC
CDR3: CASSPRRGSQETQYF

size: many
J: TRBJ2-4
length: 14
V: TRBV7-2
D: -
DNA: TGTGCCAGCAGCTTATTGGCAGGCTTGCGCCCCCAGTACTTC
CDR3: CASSLLAGLRPQYF

size: many
J: TRBJ2-3
length: 13
V: TRBV20-1
D: TRBD2
DNA: TGCAGTGCTAGCGGGGGGATCACAGATACGCAGTATTTT
CDR3: CSASGGITDTQYF

size: many
J: TRBJ2-3
length: 16
V: TRBV2
D: TRBD2
DNA: TGTGCCAGCAGTTACCTGCGGGGGGGAACGACAGATACGCAGTATTTT
CDR3: CASSYLRGGTTDTQYF

size: many
J: TRBJ1-5
length: 14
V: TRBV12-3/TRBV12-4
D: -
DNA: TGTGCCAGCAGTTTAGTTGGGGGGGCGGGGCCCCAGCATTTT
CDR3: CASSLVGGAGPQHF

size: many
J: TRBJ1-2
length: 16
V: TRBV7-2
D: -
DNA: TGTGCCAGCAGCTTAGACCAGGCAGGGAGAACCTATGGCTACACCTTC
CDR3: CASSLDQAGRTYGYTF

size: many
J: TRBJ2-3
length: 13
V: TRBV5-1
D: -
DNA: TGCGCCAGCAGCTCGCTCTACACAGATACGCAGTATTTT
CDR3: CASSSLYTDTQYF

size: many
J: TRBJ1-2
length: 13
V: TRBV6-1
D: -
DNA: TGTGCCAGCAGGCGGGCTGGGAACTATGGCTACACCTTC
CDR3: CASRRAGNYGYTF

size: many
J: TRBJ2-3
length: 15
V: TRBV29-1
D: -
DNA: TGCAGCGTTGGTGAGGGGGTCCTAGGGGGGGATACGCAGTATTTT
CDR3: CSVGEGVLGGDTQYF

size: many
J: TRBJ1-6
length: 16
V: TRBV20-1
D: -
DNA: TGCAGTGCCCCTGTGACAGTCAATTCCTATAATTCACCCCTCCACTTT
CDR3: CSAPVTVNSYNSPLHF

size: many
J: TRBJ2-3
length: 14
V: TRBV5-1
D: -
DNA: TGCGCCAGCAGCTCTGGCGGGATTGGAGATACGCAGTATTTT
CDR3: CASSSGGIGDTQYF

size: many
J: TRBJ1-5
length: 16
V: TRBV19
D: -
DNA: TGTGCCAGTATAGGGCTGGGAGACGGTAGCAATCAGCCCCAGCATTTT
CDR3: CASIGLGDGSNQPQHF

size: many
J: TRBJ2-7
length: 12
V: TRBV20-1
D: -
DNA: TGCAGTGCCCGTCGAGGATCGTACGAGCAGTACTTC
CDR3: CSARRGSYEQYF

size: many
J: TRBJ2-7
length: 15
V: TRBV5-5
D: -
DNA: TGTGCCAGCAGCTTGGCGGCGGGAACACACTACGAGCAGTACTTC
CDR3: CASSLAAGTHYEQYF

size: -
J: TRBJ1-5
length: 17
V: TRBV24-1
D: -
DNA: TGTGCGGCCTGTGATTCAGGGGCGGCGGCCTCCAGTCAGCCCCAGCATTTT
CDR3: CAACDSGAAASSQPQHF

size: many
J: TRBJ1-5
length: 15
V: TRBV12-3/TRBV12-4
D: -
DNA: TGTGCCAGCAGTTCCCTCGGATGGGGCAATCAGCCCCAGCATTTT
CDR3: CASSSLGWGNQPQHF

size: medium-sized
J: TRBJ1-1
length: 15
V: TRBV20-1
D: TRBD1
DNA: TGCAGTGCTAGAGACGGCGACAGGGAGAACACTGAAGCTTTCTTT
CDR3: CSARDGDRENTEAFF

size: many
J: TRBJ1-5
length: 19
V: TRBV6-2/TRBV6-3
D: -
DNA: TGTGCCAGCAGTTTAATCGGTCGATCGAACAGGGAGGTACGACAGCCCCAGCATTTT
CDR3: CASSLIGRSNREVRQPQHF

size: many
J: TRBJ2-2
length: 16
V: TRBV27
D: TRBD2
DNA: TGTGCCAGCAGTTTATCCCCAAGCGGGAGTACCGGGGAGCTGTTTTTT
CDR3: CASSLSPSGSTGELFF

size: many
J: TRBJ2-7
length: 17
V: TRBV7-9
D: TRBD1
DNA: TGTGCCAGCAGCTTAGGGTGGCACGACAGGGTCCACTACGAGCAGTACTTC
CDR3: CASSLGWHDRVHYEQYF

size: many
J: TRBJ2-1
length: 19
V: TRBV6-2/TRBV6-3
D: TRBD2
DNA: TGTGCCAGCAGTTACCGCCCCGGGACTAGCGGGATGGCCTACAATGAGCAGTTCTTC
CDR3: CASSYRPGTSGMAYNEQFF

size: -
J: TRBJ2-7
length: 16
V: TRBV5-4
D: TRBD1
DNA: TGTGCCAGCAGCCCGCCCGGGGACAGGAGCTCCTACGAGCAGTACTTC
CDR3: CASSPPGDRSSYEQYF

size: -
J: TRBJ2-1
length: 16
V: TRBV2
D: TRBD2
DNA: TGTGCCAGCAGTGAACTTCCAAGCGGGAGGATTTTTGAGCAGTTCTTC
CDR3: CASSELPSGRIFEQFF

size: few
J: TRBJ2-2
length: 14
V: TRBV10-1
D: -
DNA: TGCGCCAGCAGTGAGTCCTGGGGCCCCGGGGAGCTGTTTTTT
CDR3: CASSESWGPGELFF

size: many
J: TRBJ1-2
length: 13
V: TRBV20-1
D: TRBD1
DNA: TGCAGTGCTTCTACCCAGGGGGCTGCTGGCTACACCTTC
CDR3: CSASTQGAAGYTF

size: many
J: TRBJ1-2
length: 14
V: TRBV7-2
D: -
DNA: TGTGCCAGCAGCCGGGTGGGAGGGGGCTATGGCTACACCTTC
CDR3: CASSRVGGGYGYTF

size: many
J: TRBJ2-1
length: 14
V: TRBV15
D: TRBD2
DNA: TGTGCCTCCTCACTAGCGGGGGGTACAAATGAGCAGTTCTTC
CDR3: CASSLAGGTNEQFF

size: many
J: TRBJ2-1
length: 16
V: TRBV20-1
D: TRBD2
DNA: TGCAGTGCTCGAGGAGCAAGCGGGGGGACTTACAATGAGCAGTTCTTC
CDR3: CSARGASGGTYNEQFF

size: many
J: TRBJ2-7
length: 13
V: TRBV6-1
D: -
DNA: TGTGCCAGCAGTGTAGTGGCTGGGCCCGAGCAGTACTTC
CDR3: CASSVVAGPEQYF

size: many
J: TRBJ2-3
length: 15
V: TRBV12-3/TRBV12-4
D: TRBD2
DNA: TGTGCCAGCAGTTCCTCGGGGGGTAGCACAGATACGCAGTATTTT
CDR3: CASSSSGGSTDTQYF

size: many
J: TRBJ2-1
length: 17
V: TRBV18
D: TRBD1
DNA: TGTGCCAGCTCACCGAGGACAGGGGGCGGGCGAAGTGATGAGCAGTTCTTC
CDR3: CASSPRTGGGRSDEQFF

size: many
J: TRBJ2-6
length: 15
V: TRBV12-3/TRBV12-4
D: -
DNA: TGTGCCAGCAGTTTTTCATACTCTGGGGCCAACGTCCTGACTTTC
CDR3: CASSFSYSGANVLTF

size: few
J: TRBJ2-5
length: 19
V: TRBV5-1
D: TRBD2
DNA: TGCGCCAGCGCACCGGGGCCGGGTAGCGGGGGGGCTCGGCAAGAGACCCAGTACTTC
CDR3: CASAPGPGSGGARQETQYF

size: many
J: TRBJ2-2
length: 13
V: TRBV18
D: -
DNA: TGTGCCAGCTCACCTCGGAGCACCGGGGAGCTGTTTTTT
CDR3: CASSPRSTGELFF

size: few
J: TRBJ2-3
length: 16
V: TRBV24-1
D: -
DNA: TGTGCCACCAGTGACAGGGCCGGAGGGCGAACAGATACGCAGTATTTT
CDR3: CATSDRAGGRTDTQYF

size: few
J: TRBJ1-1
length: 17
V: TRBV18
D: TRBD1
DNA: TGTGCCAGCTCACCTGTTGCCAGGGGGGAGTGGGACACTGAAGCTTTCTTT
CDR3: CASSPVARGEWDTEAFF

size: many
J: TRBJ2-2
length: 16
V: TRBV12-3/TRBV12-4
D: TRBD2
DNA: TGTGCCAGCAGTTGGTCTAGCGGACCTCAGGGCGGGGAGCTGTTTTTT
CDR3: CASSWSSGPQGGELFF

size: many
J: TRBJ1-4
length: 14
V: TRBV25-1
D: -
DNA: TGTGCCAGCAGTTCGCAGGGTTGGAATGAAAAACTGTTTTTT
CDR3: CASSSQGWNEKLFF

size: many
J: TRBJ1-1
length: 16
V: TRBV29-1
D: TRBD1
DNA: TGCAGCGTTGAAGATGGGGGCCAGGGGGGAGTTGGTGAAGCTTTCTTT
CDR3: CSVEDGGQGGVGEAFF

size: many
J: TRBJ2-4
length: 15
V: TRBV3-1
D: -
DNA: TGTGCCAGCAGCCAAGATAGCTTGCCCAAAAACATTCAGTACTTC
CDR3: CASSQDSLPKNIQYF

size: many
J: TRBJ1-6
length: 15
V: TRBV20-1
D: TRBD1
DNA: TGCAGTGCTAGGCCCGGGACAGGAATTAATTCACCCCTCCACTTT
CDR3: CSARPGTGINSPLHF